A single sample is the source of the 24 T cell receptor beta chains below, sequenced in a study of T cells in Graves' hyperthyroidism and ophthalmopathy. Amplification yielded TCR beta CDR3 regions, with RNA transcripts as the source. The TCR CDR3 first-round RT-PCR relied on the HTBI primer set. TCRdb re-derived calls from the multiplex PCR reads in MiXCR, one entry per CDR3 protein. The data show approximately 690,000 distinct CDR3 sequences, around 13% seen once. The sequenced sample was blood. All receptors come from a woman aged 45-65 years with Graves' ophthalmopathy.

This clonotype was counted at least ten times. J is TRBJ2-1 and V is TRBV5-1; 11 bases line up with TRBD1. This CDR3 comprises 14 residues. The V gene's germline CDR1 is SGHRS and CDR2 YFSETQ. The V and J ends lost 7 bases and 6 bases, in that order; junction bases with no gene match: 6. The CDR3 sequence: CASEPGTGGNEQFF. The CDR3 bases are TGCGCCAGCGAGCCCGGGACAGGGGGCAATGAGCAGTTCTTC.

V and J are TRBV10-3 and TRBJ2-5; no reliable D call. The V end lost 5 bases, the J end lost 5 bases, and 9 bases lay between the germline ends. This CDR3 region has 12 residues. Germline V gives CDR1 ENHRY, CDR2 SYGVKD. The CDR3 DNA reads TGTGCCATCAGTCGGGTTGGGGAGACCCAGTACTTC. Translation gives CAISRVGETQYF.

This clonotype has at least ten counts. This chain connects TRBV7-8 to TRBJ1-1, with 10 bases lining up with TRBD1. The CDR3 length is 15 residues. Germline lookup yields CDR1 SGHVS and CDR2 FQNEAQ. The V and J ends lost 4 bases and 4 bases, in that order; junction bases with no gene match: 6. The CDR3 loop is CASSSYRTGGTEAFF. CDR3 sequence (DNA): TGTGCCAGCAGCTCCTATAGGACAGGGGGCACTGAAGCTTTCTTT.

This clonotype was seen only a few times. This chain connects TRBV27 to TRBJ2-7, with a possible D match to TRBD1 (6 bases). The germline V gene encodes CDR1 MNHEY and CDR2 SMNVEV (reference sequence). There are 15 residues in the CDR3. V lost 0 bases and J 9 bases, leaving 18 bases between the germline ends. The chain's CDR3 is CASSLSQSQGSGQYF. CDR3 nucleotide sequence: TGTGCCAGCAGTTTATCCCAAAGCCAGGGGTCAGGGCAGTACTTC.

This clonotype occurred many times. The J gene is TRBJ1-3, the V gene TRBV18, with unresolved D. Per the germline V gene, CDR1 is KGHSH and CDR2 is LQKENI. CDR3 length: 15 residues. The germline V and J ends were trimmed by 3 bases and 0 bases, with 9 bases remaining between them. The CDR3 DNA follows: TGTGCCAGCTCACCCCCGAGCCTCTCTGGAAACACCATATATTTT. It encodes CASSPPSLSGNTIYF.

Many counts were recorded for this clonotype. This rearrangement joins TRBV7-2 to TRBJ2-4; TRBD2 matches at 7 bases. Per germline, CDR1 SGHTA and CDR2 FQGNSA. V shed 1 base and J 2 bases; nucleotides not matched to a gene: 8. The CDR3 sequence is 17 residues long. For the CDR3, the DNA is TGTGCCAGCAGCTTAGAGGGTCTAGCGGACTCCAAAAACATTCAGTACTTC. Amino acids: CASSLEGLADSKNIQYF.

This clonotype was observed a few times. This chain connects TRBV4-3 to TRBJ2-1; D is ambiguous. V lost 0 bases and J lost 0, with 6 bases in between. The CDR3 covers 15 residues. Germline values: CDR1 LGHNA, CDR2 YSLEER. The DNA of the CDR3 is TGCGCCAGCAGCCAAGACTACCTCTCCTACAATGAGCAGTTCTTC. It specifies CASSQDYLSYNEQFF.

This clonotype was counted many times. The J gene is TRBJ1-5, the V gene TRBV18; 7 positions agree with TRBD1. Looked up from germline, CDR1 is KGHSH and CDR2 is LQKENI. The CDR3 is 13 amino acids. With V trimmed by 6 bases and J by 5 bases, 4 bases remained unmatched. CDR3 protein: CASSPTGDQPQHF. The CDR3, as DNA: TGTGCCAGCTCCCCAACAGGGGATCAGCCCCAGCATTTT.

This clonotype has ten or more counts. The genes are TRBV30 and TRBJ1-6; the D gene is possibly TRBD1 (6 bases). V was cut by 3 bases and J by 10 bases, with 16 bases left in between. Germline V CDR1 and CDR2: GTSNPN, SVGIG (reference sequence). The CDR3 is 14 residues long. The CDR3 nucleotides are TGTGCCTGGAGCGGACAGCGGCTTGGCTCACCCCTCCACTTT. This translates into CAWSGQRLGSPLHF. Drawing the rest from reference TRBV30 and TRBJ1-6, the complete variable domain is SQTIHQWPATLVQPVGSPLSLECTVEGTSNPNLYWYRQAAGRGLQLLFYSVGIGQISSEVPQNLSASRPQDRQFILSSKKLLLSDSGFYLCAWSGQRLGSPLHFGNGTRLTVT.

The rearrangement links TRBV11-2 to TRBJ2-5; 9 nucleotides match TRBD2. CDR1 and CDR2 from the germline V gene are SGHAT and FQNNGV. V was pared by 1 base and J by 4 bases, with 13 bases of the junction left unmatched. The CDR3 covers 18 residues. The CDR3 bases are TGTGCCAGCAGCTTAGGATTAGCGGGGGTGGGTGTCGCAGAGACCCAGTACTTC. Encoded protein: CASSLGLAGVGVAETQYF.

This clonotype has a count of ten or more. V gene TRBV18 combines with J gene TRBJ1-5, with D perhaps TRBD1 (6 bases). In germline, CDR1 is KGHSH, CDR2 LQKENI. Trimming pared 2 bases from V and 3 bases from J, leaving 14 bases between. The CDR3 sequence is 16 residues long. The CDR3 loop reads CASSPGGAASNQPQHF. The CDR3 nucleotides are TGTGCCAGCTCACCAGGGGGGGCCGCCTCCAATCAGCCCCAGCATTTT. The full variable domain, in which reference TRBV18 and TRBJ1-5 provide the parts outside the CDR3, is NAGVMQNPRHLVRRRGQEARLRCSPMKGHSHVYWYRQLPEEGLKFMVYLQKENIIDESGMPKERFSAEFPKEGPSILRIQQVVRGDSAAYFCASSPGGAASNQPQHFGDGTRLSIL.

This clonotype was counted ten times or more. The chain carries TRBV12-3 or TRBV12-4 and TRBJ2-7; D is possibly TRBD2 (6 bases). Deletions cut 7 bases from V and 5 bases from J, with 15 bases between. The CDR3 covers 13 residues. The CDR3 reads CASTNREFDEQYF. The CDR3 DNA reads TGTGCCAGCACCAATCGGGAGTTCGACGAGCAGTACTTC.

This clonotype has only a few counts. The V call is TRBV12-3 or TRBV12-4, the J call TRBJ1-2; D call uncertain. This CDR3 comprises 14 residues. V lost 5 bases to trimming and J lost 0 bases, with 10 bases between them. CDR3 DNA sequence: TGTGCCAGCAGTCGGTCTACCTCTAACTATGGCTACACCTTC. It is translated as CASSRSTSNYGYTF.

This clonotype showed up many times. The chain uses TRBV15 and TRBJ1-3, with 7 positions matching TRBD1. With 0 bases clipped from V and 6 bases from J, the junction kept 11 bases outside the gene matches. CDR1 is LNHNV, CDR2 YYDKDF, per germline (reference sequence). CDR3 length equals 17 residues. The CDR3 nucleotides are TGTGCCACCAGCAGAGATCTAACGGGACAGTGGTTAAACACCATATATTTT. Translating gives CATSRDLTGQWLNTIYF.

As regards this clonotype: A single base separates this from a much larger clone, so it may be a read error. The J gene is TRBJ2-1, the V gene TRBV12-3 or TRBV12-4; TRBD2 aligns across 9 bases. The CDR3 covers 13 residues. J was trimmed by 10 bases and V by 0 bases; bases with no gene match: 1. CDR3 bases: TGTGCCAGCAGTTTAGCGGGGACTAGCGAGCAGTTCTTC. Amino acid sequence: CASSLAGTSEQFF.

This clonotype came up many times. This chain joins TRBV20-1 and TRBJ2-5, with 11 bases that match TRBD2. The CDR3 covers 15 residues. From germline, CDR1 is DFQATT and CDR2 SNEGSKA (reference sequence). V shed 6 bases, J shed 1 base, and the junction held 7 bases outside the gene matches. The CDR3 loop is CSATETSGVQETQYF. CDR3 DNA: TGCAGTGCCACCGAGACTAGCGGGGTCCAAGAGACCCAGTACTTC.

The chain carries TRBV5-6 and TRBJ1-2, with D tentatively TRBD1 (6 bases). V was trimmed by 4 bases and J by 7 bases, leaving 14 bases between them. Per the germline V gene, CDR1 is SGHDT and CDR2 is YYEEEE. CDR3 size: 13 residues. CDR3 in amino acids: CASSKTGLRGYTF. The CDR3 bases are TGTGCCAGCAGCAAAACAGGGCTTCGTGGCTACACCTTC. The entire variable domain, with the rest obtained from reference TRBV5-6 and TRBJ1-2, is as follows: DAGVTQSPTHLIKTRGQQVTLRCSPKSGHDTVSWYQQALGQGPQFIFQYYEEEERQRGNFPDRFSGHQFPNYSSELNVNALLLGDSALYLCASSKTGLRGYTFGSGTRLTVV.

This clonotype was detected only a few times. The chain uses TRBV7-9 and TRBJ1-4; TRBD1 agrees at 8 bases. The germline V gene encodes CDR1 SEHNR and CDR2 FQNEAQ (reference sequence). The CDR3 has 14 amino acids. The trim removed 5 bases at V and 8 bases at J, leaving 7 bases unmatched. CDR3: CASSPWTGKEKLFF. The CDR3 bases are TGTGCCAGCAGCCCTTGGACAGGGAAGGAAAAACTGTTTTTT.

CDR3 sequence reads: CSATAVASGQETQYF. DNA of the CDR3: TGCAGTGCCACCGCTGTGGCTAGCGGCCAAGAGACCCAGTACTTC. This sequence joins TRBV20-1 and TRBJ2-5; 7 bases match TRBD2. CDR3 length: 15 residues. The germline gives CDR1 DFQATT, CDR2 SNEGSKA (reference sequence). Trimming cost V 6 bases and J 1 base; bases outside gene matches: 11.

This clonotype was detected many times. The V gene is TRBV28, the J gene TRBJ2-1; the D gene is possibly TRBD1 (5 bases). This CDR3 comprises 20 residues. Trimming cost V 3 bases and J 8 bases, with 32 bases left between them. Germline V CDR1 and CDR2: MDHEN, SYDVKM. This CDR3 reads CASSFDHSYARAFVPHEQFF. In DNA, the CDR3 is TGTGCCAGCAGTTTCGACCACAGTTACGCCAGGGCATTTGTTCCTCATGAGCAGTTCTTC. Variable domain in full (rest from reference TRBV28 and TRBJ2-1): DVKVTQSSRYLVKRTGEKVFLECVQDMDHENMFWYRQDPGLGLRLIYFSYDVKMKEKGDIPEGYSVSREKKERFSLILESASTNQTSMYLCASSFDHSYARAFVPHEQFFGPGTRLTVL.

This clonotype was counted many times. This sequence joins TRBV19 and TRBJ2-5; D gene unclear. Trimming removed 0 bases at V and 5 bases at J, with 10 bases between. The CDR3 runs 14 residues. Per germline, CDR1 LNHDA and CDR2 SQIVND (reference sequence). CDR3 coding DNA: TGTGCCAGTAGTATAGATGGAGCTGGGGAGACCCAGTACTTC. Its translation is CASSIDGAGETQYF.

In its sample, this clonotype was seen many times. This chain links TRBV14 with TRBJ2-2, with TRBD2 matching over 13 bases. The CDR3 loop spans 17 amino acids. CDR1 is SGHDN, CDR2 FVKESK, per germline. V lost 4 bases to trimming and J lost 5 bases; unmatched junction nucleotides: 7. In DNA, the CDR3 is TGTGCCAGCAGCCCCCGGACTAGCGGGAGCGGGACCGGGGAGCTGTTTTTT. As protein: CASSPRTSGSGTGELFF.

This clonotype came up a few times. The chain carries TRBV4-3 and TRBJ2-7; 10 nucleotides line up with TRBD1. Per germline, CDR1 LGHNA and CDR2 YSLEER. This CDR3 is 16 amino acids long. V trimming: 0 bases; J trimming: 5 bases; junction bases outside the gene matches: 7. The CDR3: CASSQDPRTGGDEQYF. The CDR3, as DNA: TGCGCCAGCAGCCAAGATCCAAGGACAGGGGGAGACGAGCAGTACTTC.

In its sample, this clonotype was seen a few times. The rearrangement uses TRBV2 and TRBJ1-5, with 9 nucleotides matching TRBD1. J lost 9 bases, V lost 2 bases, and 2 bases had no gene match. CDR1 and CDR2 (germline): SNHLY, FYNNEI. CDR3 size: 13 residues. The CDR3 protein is CASSEPGQGPQHF. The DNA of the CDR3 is TGTGCCAGCAGTGAACCGGGACAGGGGCCCCAGCATTTT.